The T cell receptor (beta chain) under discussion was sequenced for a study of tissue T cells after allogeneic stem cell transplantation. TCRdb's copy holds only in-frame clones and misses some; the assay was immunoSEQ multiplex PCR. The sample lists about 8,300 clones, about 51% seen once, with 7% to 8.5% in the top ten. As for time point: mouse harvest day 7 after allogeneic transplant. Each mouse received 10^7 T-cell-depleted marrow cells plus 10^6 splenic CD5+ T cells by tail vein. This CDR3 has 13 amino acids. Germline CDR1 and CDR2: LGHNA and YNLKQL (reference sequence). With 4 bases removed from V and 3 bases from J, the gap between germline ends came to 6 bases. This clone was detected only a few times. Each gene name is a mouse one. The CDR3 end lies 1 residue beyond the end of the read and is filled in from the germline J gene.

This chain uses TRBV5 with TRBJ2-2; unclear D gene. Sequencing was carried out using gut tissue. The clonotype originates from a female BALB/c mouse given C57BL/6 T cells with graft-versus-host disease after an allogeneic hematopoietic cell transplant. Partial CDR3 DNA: TGTGCCAGCAGCCTTACAGACACCGGGCAGCTCTAC. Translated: CASSLTDTGQLY. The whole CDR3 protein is CASSLTDTGQLYF.